The 30 T cell receptor beta chains listed next were all sequenced from one sample in a study of T cell changes during pregnancy in multiple sclerosis. Profiling relied on immunoSEQ multiplex PCR, and the TCRdb table lists in-frame clones only, not all of them. The data hold tens of thousands of clones, with 89% observed a single time. The material was peripheral blood, obtained in the first trimester of pregnancy. These receptors were obtained from a female donor in good health, enrolled as a control in a pregnancy study.

This clone was recorded at least ten times. This CDR3 reads CASSETGDTYEQYF. CDR3 nucleotide sequence: TGTGCCAGCAGTGAAACAGGGGACACCTACGAGCAGTACTTC. This rearrangement joins TRBV6-1 to TRBJ2-7; 7 bases align to TRBD1. Germline assignment: CDR1 MNHNS and CDR2 SASEGT. The length of the CDR3 is 14 residues. V shed 2 bases and J 2 bases; nucleotides not matched to a gene: 3.

This chain connects TRBV30 to TRBJ1-3, with 10 bases lining up with TRBD1. The germline gives CDR1 GTSNPN, CDR2 SVGIG (reference sequence). V was clipped by 3 bases and J by 2 bases; unmatched bases: 4. This CDR3 is built from 15 residues. CDR3 nucleotide sequence: TGTGCCTGGAGGAGGGACAGGGGTCCTGGAAACACCATATATTTT. It codes for CAWRRDRGPGNTIYF.

The V gene is TRBV7-8, the J gene TRBJ1-2, with 7 bases aligning to TRBD1. Germline-derived CDR1 and CDR2 are SGHVS and FQNEAQ. V lost 4 bases and J lost 5; bases outside the gene matches: 7. The CDR3 has 14 amino acids. The CDR3 loop is CASSSRDSAYGYTF. The DNA for the CDR3 is TGTGCCAGCAGCTCCCGGGACAGCGCGTATGGCTACACCTTC. Full variable domain (rest looked up from reference TRBV7-8 and TRBJ1-2): GAGVSQSPRYKVAKRGQDVALRCDPISGHVSLFWYQQALGQGPEFLTYFQNEAQLDKSGLPSDRFFAERPEGSVSTLKIQRTQQEDSAVYLCASSSRDSAYGYTFGSGTRLTVV.

This chain connects TRBV27 to TRBJ2-7; TRBD2 matches 8 bases. The ends lost 6 bases at V and 7 bases at J; junction bases unmatched: 11. Germline V gives CDR1 MNHEY, CDR2 SMNVEV (reference sequence). The CDR3 is 14 amino acids. The DNA of the CDR3 is TGTGCCAGCAGCTATAGCGGGACCGATTGGGAGCAGTACTTC. Its translation: CASSYSGTDWEQYF.

In its sample, this clone was seen once. This rearrangement joins TRBV6-6 to TRBJ1-2; D unclear. Germline loops: CDR1 MNHNY, CDR2 SVGAGI (reference sequence). The CDR3 consists of 15 residues. V was trimmed by 4 bases and J by 1 base, leaving 13 bases between them. The CDR3 loop reads CASSLSETYNYGYTF. The DNA for the CDR3 is TGTGCCAGCAGTTTATCCGAGACATATAACTATGGCTACACCTTC.

This chain joins TRBV7-6 and TRBJ1-3; tentatively, D is TRBD1 (5 bases). From germline, CDR1 is SGHVS and CDR2 FNYEAQ. This CDR3 comprises 16 residues. V was shortened by 5 bases and J by 0 bases, with 14 bases between the two germline ends. The CDR3 sequence: CASSLGDFPSGNTIYF. CDR3 in DNA: TGTGCCAGCAGCCTAGGGGACTTCCCCTCTGGAAACACCATATATTTT.

V is TRBV7-2 and J is TRBJ2-3, with 8 bases lining up with TRBD1. The CDR3 has 15 amino acids. The V and J ends lost 4 bases and 5 bases, in that order; junction bases with no gene match: 8. Germline V gives CDR1 SGHTA, CDR2 FQGNSA. The CDR3 bases are TGTGCCAGCAGCTCATCATACAGGGGGATAGATACGCAGTATTTT. Encoded protein: CASSSSYRGIDTQYF.

The CDR3 nucleotides are TGTGCCAGTAGTTCGACAGGGGTTGGGCTAGGCACAGATACGCAGTATTTT. Its translation is CASSSTGVGLGTDTQYF. The chain is built from TRBV19 and TRBJ2-3, with TRBD1 identical over 8 bases. V shed 5 bases, J shed 1 base, and the junction held 11 bases outside the gene matches. Germline CDR1 and CDR2: LNHDA and SQIVND (reference sequence). The CDR3 loop spans 17 amino acids.

J is TRBJ1-1 and V is TRBV4-1; D perhaps matches TRBD1 (5 bases). V dropped 0 bases and J dropped 3 bases, with 8 bases sitting between them. The CDR3 length is 14 residues. Germline V gene lookup returns CDR1 MGHRA and CDR2 YSYEKL. The CDR3 sequence: CASSQDRQYTEAFF. The CDR3 DNA reads as TGCGCCAGCAGCCAAGATAGACAGTACACTGAAGCTTTCTTT.

This clone has a single count. This chain connects TRBV19 to TRBJ1-5; 7 bases are a match to TRBD1. Germline trimming cut 5 bases from V and 0 bases from J; bases unmatched to any gene: 7. There are 16 residues in the CDR3. The germline V gene has CDR1 LNHDA and CDR2 SQIVND (reference sequence). This chain's CDR3 is CASSPRDSASNQPQHF. In nucleotides, the CDR3 is TGTGCCAGTAGTCCGAGGGACAGTGCTAGCAATCAGCCCCAGCATTTT. Full variable domain (remainder filled in from reference TRBV19 and TRBJ1-5): DGGITQSPKYLFRKEGQNVTLSCEQNLNHDAMYWYRQDPGQGLRLIYYSQIVNDFQKGDIAEGYSVSREKKESFPLTVTSAQKNPTAFYLCASSPRDSASNQPQHFGDGTRLSIL.

The chain uses TRBV19 and TRBJ2-7, with TRBD1 matching over 8 bases. V was clipped by 4 bases and J by 1 base; unmatched bases: 9. Germline lookup yields CDR1 LNHDA and CDR2 SQIVND (reference sequence). The CDR3 is made up of 16 amino acids. The chain's CDR3 is CASSTTGGRQSYEQYF. As DNA, the CDR3 is TGTGCCAGTAGTACCACAGGGGGACGACAATCCTACGAGCAGTACTTC.

The chain links TRBV9 to TRBJ1-2, with D possibly being TRBD1 (6 bases). The CDR3 is made up of 13 amino acids. CDR1 and CDR2 (germline): SGDLS, YYNGEE. Between the trimmed V and J ends, which lost 4 bases and 3 bases, there was a span of 10 bases. CDR3: CASSPQGYYGYTF. Here the CDR3 DNA reads TGTGCCAGCAGCCCACAGGGCTACTATGGCTACACCTTC.

This clone was counted between two and nine times. The CDR3 coding sequence is TGTGCCAGCAGTGACTCGGGACTTAGCACAGATACGCAGTATTTT. Translation: CASSDSGLSTDTQYF. The chain couples TRBV6-4 to TRBJ2-3, with a tentative D call TRBD2 (6 bases). Per germline, CDR1 MRHNA and CDR2 SNTAGT. This CDR3 contains 15 residues. V dropped 0 bases and J dropped 0 bases, with 7 bases sitting between them.

The genes are TRBV18 and TRBJ1-3; 8 bases fit TRBD1. Germline assignment: CDR1 KGHSH and CDR2 LQKENI. The CDR3 length is 14 residues. Trimming cost V 2 bases and J 6 bases; bases outside gene matches: 3. The CDR3 bases are TGTGCCAGCTCACCATTGGACAGGGTAAACACCATATATTTT. It translates to CASSPLDRVNTIYF.

This clone was detected a few times. This sequence joins TRBV7-2 and TRBJ2-6; no definite D call. The CDR3 length is 15 residues. The germline gives CDR1 SGHTA, CDR2 FQGNSA. The V end was cut by 8 bases, the J end by 0 bases, with 11 bases between. The CDR3 nucleotides read TGTGCCAGCGGCAGGTCGAACTCTGGGGCCAACGTCCTGACTTTC. Its protein product is CASGRSNSGANVLTF.

V gene TRBV10-3 combines with J gene TRBJ2-1, with a tentative D call TRBD1 (6 bases). Germline-derived CDR1 and CDR2 are ENHRY and SYGVKD. Trimming pared 2 bases from V and 7 bases from J, leaving 15 bases between. The CDR3 consists of 15 residues. The CDR3 here is CAISEVLGTLNEQFF. CDR3 DNA: TGTGCCATCAGTGAGGTACTAGGGACACTGAATGAGCAGTTCTTC.

This clone was picked up one time. V gene TRBV5-4 combines with J gene TRBJ2-7, with TRBD1 matching over 8 bases. The germline V gene has CDR1 SGHNT and CDR2 YYREEE (reference sequence). J was trimmed by 4 bases and V by 1 base; bases with no gene match: 7. This CDR3 region has 15 residues. The chain's CDR3 is CASSLTAGGFYEQYF. The CDR3, as DNA: TGTGCCAGCAGCTTGACGGCAGGGGGCTTTTACGAGCAGTACTTC.

The chain links TRBV4-3 to TRBJ2-1; 10 nucleotides line up with TRBD2. Germline CDR1 reads LGHNA; CDR2 reads YSLEER. J was trimmed by 3 bases and V by 0 bases; bases with no gene match: 2. This CDR3 contains 16 residues. CDR3 coding DNA: TGCGCCAGCAGCCAAGACCCTAGCGGGGGCTACAATGAGCAGTTCTTC. Amino acid sequence: CASSQDPSGGYNEQFF.

The rearrangement uses TRBV7-9 and TRBJ2-7, with 7 nucleotides matching TRBD1. After removal of 3 bases from V and 1 base from J, the junction contained 6 bases not matched to a gene. The CDR3 sequence is 15 residues long. Germline lookup yields CDR1 SEHNR and CDR2 FQNEAQ (reference sequence). The CDR3 loop reads CASSLMGQLSYEQYF. As DNA, the CDR3 is TGTGCCAGCAGCTTGATGGGACAGCTTTCCTACGAGCAGTACTTC.

This chain connects TRBV10-3 to TRBJ2-5; 10 positions match TRBD1. CDR1 and CDR2 (germline): ENHRY, SYGVKD. This CDR3 is 15 amino acids long. The V and J ends lost 5 bases and 5 bases, in that order; junction bases with no gene match: 8. CDR3 coding DNA: TGTGCCATCAGTCCCACGGACAGGGGGTGGGAGACCCAGTACTTC. It is translated as CAISPTDRGWETQYF.

The rearrangement links TRBV15 to TRBJ1-5, with 10 nucleotides matching TRBD1. CDR1 is LNHNV, CDR2 YYDKDF, per germline (reference sequence). The CDR3 is made up of 15 amino acids. Unmatched junction bases numbered 2, after V lost 1 base and J lost 5 bases. Written as DNA, the CDR3 is TGTGCCACCAGCAGAGCCGGGACAGGGGATCAGCCCCAGCATTTT. Its translation: CATSRAGTGDQPQHF.

This chain links TRBV7-9 with TRBJ2-2; D perhaps matches TRBD1 (5 bases). The CDR3 runs to 19 residues. V was pared by 5 bases and J by 1 base, with 23 bases between. Germline V gene lookup returns CDR1 SEHNR and CDR2 FQNEAQ (reference sequence). DNA for the CDR3: TGTGCCAGCAGCCTGAGGTTGGTGGACACCGAGATGAACACCGGGGAGCTGTTTTTT. This sequence encodes CASSLRLVDTEMNTGELFF.

CDR3 coding DNA: TGCAGCGTTGAAGATACGGCCTGGGACTCTGAGACCCAGTACTTC. Amino acid sequence: CSVEDTAWDSETQYF. The chain uses TRBV29-1 and TRBJ2-5; D is perhaps TRBD2 (6 bases). The CDR3 contains 15 residues. With 0 bases removed from V and 5 bases from J, the gap between germline ends came to 16 bases. CDR1 and CDR2 (germline): SQVTM, ANQGSEA. Combining the CDR3 with reference TRBV29-1 and TRBJ2-5 gives the whole variable domain SAVISQKPSRDICQRGTSLTIQCQVDSQVTMMFWYRQQPGQSLTLIATANQGSEATYESGFVIDKFPISRPNLTFSTLTVSNMSPEDSSIYLCSVEDTAWDSETQYFGPGTRLLVL.

This chain connects TRBV19 to TRBJ1-5; 10 bases agree with TRBD1. The CDR3 extends over 15 amino acids. V lost 2 bases and J lost 7; bases outside the gene matches: 5. Per the germline V gene, CDR1 is LNHDA and CDR2 is SQIVND (reference sequence). Here the CDR3 reads CASSILRDRGQPQHF. CDR3 in DNA: TGTGCCAGTAGTATACTCCGGGACAGGGGACAGCCCCAGCATTTT.

Comment on this clone: The sample has other DNA sequences that encode this CDR3 too. The gene calls are TRBV19 and TRBJ1-4; 10 bases line up with TRBD1. This CDR3 has 14 amino acids. The germline CDR1 and CDR2 sequences are LNHDA and SQIVND (reference sequence). The V segment lost 6 bases and the J segment 6 bases; nucleotides outside the gene matches: 4. This chain's CDR3 is CASSTGTGDEKLFF. In nucleotides, the CDR3 is TGTGCCAGTAGCACCGGGACAGGGGATGAAAAACTGTTTTTT.

V and J are TRBV10-2 and TRBJ1-5, with TRBD1 matching 8 bases. The CDR3 spans 15 residues. Germline V gene data show CDR1 as WSHSY and CDR2 as SAAADI. V trimming: 2 bases; J trimming: 7 bases; junction bases outside the gene matches: 7. CDR3 nucleotide sequence: TGCGCCAGCAGTGAGAGGACAGGGTGGGGACAGCCCCAGCATTTT. As protein: CASSERTGWGQPQHF.

CDR3: CASSPSTGAYEQYF. Written as DNA, the CDR3 is TGTGCCAGCTCACCATCGACAGGGGCCTACGAGCAGTACTTC. The chain combines TRBV18 with TRBJ2-7, with TRBD1 identical over 8 bases. CDR3 length: 14 residues. Trimming at V came to 2 bases and at J to 2 bases, leaving 2 bases not matched to a gene. From germline, CDR1 is KGHSH and CDR2 LQKENI. Filled out from reference TRBV18 and TRBJ2-7, the complete variable domain reads NAGVMQNPRHLVRRRGQEARLRCSPMKGHSHVYWYRQLPEEGLKFMVYLQKENIIDESGMPKERFSAEFPKEGPSILRIQQVVRGDSAAYFCASSPSTGAYEQYFGPGTRLTVT.

The V and J genes are TRBV5-4 and TRBJ2-5; 8 positions agree with TRBD2. Per the germline V gene, CDR1 is SGHNT and CDR2 is YYREEE (reference sequence). This CDR3 is 16 amino acids long. After removal of 4 bases from V and 0 bases from J, the junction contained 8 bases not matched to a gene. CDR3 DNA: TGTGCCAGCAGCCCCGGGAGGGCCGCGTACCAAGAGACCCAGTACTTC. It yields the protein CASSPGRAAYQETQYF. The full variable domain, its missing parts supplied by reference TRBV5-4 and TRBJ2-5, is ETGVTQSPTHLIKTRGQQVTLRCSSQSGHNTVSWYQQALGQGPQFIFQYYREEENGRGNFPPRFSGLQFPNYSSELNVNALELDDSALYLCASSPGRAAYQETQYFGPGTRLLVL.

The chain employs TRBV6-6 and TRBJ1-5, with D possibly TRBD1 on 6 matching bases. The CDR3 runs 13 residues. V lost 9 bases, J lost 0 bases, and 9 bases lay in between. CDR1 and CDR2 from the germline V gene are MNHNY and SVGAGI (reference sequence). Here the CDR3 DNA reads TGTGCCAGTAGACAGGATAGCAATCAGCCCCAGCATTTT. This translates into CASRQDSNQPQHF.

This chain links TRBV6-5 with TRBJ1-1; 8 bases fit TRBD1. CDR3 length equals 14 residues. Germline values: CDR1 MNHEY, CDR2 SVGAGI. V trimming: 5 bases; J trimming: 1 base; junction bases outside the gene matches: 3. Written as DNA, the CDR3 is TGTGCCAGCAGTACCAGGGGGCGGAACACTGAAGCTTTCTTT. Residues: CASSTRGRNTEAFF.